This T cell receptor (beta chain) was profiled in a study of blood T cell repertoires in COVID-19. Study context: COVID-19 samples collected from the United States, Italy and Spain covered acute and convalescent phases. In each case, the material was cDNA or gDNA derived from T cells, B-cell-depleted T cells, or PBMCs.

CDR1 is MDHEN and CDR2 is SYDVKM in the germline V gene. There are 13 residues in the CDR3. The ends were cut back, 6 bases at V and 2 bases at J, with 11 bases in the middle. As originally analysed: Reference gene primer amplification in the assay estimated nucleated cell counts. Clones were read by immunoSEQ multiplex PCR, and TCRdb kept only the in-frame ones, dropping some. From that table come the V and J calls and clone size; the DNA was used to work out D and trimming. This sample has about 220,000 clones, with 83% found just once. This clone occurred once. This receptor was identified in a woman in her forties with active or convalescent COVID-19. The V gene is TRBV28, the J gene TRBJ2-7, with unresolved D. The sample taken for sequencing was peripheral blood. The CDR3 DNA reads TGTGCCAGCAGGCACACAGTTACCTACGAGCAGTACTTC. It codes for CASRHTVTYEQYF.